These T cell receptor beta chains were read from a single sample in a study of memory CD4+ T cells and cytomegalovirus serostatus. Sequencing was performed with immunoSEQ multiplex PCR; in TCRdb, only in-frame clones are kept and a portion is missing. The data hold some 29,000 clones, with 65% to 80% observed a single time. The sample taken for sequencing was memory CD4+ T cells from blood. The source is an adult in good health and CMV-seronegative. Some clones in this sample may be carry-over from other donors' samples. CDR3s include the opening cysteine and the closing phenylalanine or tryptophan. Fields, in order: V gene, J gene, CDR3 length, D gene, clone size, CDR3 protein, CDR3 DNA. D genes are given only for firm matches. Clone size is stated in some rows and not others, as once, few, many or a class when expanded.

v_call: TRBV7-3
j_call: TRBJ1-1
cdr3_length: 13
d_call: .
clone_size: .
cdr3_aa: CASSRTFTTEAFF
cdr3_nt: TGTGCCAGCAGCAGGACCTTTACAACTGAAGCTTTCTTT

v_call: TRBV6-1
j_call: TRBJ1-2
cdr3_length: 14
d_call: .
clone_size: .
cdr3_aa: CASLAGQTNYGYTF
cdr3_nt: TGTGCCAGCCTAGCCGGACAGACCAACTATGGCTACACCTTC

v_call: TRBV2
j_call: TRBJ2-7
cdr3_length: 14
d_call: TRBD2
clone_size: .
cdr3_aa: CASSGASGGIEQYF
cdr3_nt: TGTGCCAGCAGTGGTGCTAGCGGGGGGATCGAGCAGTACTTC

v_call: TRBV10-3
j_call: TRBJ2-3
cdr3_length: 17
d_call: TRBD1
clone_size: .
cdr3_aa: CAISAPPNRGQEDTQYF
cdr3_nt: TGTGCCATCAGTGCGCCGCCTAACAGGGGGCAGGAAGATACGCAGTATTTT

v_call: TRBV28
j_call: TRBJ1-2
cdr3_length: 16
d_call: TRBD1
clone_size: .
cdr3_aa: CASSYLGQDSSYGYTF
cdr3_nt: TGTGCCAGCAGTTACCTGGGACAGGATTCTTCCTATGGCTACACCTTC

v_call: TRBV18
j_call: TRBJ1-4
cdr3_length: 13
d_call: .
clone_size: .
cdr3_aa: CASSSATNEKLFF
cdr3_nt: TGTGCCAGCTCAAGTGCAACTAATGAAAAACTGTTTTTT

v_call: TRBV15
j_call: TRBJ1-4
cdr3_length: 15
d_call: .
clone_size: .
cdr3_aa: CATSRDGGRHEKLFF
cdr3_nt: TGTGCCACCAGCAGAGATGGCGGGCGGCATGAAAAACTGTTTTTT

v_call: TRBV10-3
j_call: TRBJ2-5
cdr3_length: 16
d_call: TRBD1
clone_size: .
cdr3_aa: CAISPGQGGRMETQYF
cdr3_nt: TGTGCCATCAGCCCTGGACAGGGGGGGCGGATGGAGACCCAGTACTTC

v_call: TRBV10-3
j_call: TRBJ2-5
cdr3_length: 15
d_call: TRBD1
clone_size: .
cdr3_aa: CAISERTGGTETQYF
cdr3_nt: TGTGCCATCAGTGAGCGGACAGGGGGGACGGAGACCCAGTACTTC

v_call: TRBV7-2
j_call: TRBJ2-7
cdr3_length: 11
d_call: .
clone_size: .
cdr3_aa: CASSFLGEQYF
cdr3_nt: TGTGCCAGCAGCTTCCTGGGGGAGCAGTACTTC

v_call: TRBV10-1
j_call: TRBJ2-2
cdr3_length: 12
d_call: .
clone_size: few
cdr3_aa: CASSNQGWELFF
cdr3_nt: TGCGCCAGCAGTAACCAGGGATGGGAGCTGTTTTTT

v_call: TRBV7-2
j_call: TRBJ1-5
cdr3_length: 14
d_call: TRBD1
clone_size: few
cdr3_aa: CASSLDGQGRSQHF
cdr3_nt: TGTGCCAGCAGCTTAGACGGACAGGGTCGGTCCCAGCATTTT

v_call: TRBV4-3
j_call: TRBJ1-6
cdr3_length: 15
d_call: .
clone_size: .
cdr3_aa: CASSQVASRDSPLHF
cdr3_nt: TGCGCCAGCAGCCAAGTGGCGTCAAGGGATTCACCCCTCCACTTT

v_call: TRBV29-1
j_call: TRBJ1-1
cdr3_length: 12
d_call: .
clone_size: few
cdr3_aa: CSVVVPNRGAFF
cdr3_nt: TGCAGCGTTGTCGTACCTAATCGGGGGGCTTTCTTT

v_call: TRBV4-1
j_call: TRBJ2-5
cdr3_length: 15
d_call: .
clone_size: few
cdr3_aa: CASSQDGRNGETQYF
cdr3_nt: TGCGCCAGCAGCCAAGATGGGAGAAACGGGGAGACCCAGTACTTC

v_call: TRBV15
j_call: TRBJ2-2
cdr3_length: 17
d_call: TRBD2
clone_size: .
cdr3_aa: CATSPRLAGGRTGELFF
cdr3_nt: TGTGCCACCAGCCCCCGACTAGCGGGGGGGCGCACCGGGGAGCTGTTTTTT

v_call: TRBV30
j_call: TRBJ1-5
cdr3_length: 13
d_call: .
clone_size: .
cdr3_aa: CAWSGKGGQPQHF
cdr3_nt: TGTGCCTGGAGTGGTAAAGGGGGTCAGCCCCAGCATTTT

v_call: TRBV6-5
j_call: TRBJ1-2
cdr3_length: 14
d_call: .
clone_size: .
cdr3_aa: CASSYHGGNYGYTF
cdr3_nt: TGTGCCAGCAGTTACCACGGGGGGAACTATGGCTACACCTTC

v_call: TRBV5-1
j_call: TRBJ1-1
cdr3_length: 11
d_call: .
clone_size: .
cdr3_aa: CASRGETEAFF
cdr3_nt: TGCGCCAGCAGGGGGGAAACTGAAGCTTTCTTT

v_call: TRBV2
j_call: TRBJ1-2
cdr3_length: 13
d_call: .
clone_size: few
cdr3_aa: CASWTVANYGYTF
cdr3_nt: TGTGCCAGCTGGACGGTAGCTAACTATGGCTACACCTTC

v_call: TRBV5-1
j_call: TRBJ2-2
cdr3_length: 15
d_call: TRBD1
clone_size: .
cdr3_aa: CASSWDRGGTGELFF
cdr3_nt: TGCGCCAGCAGCTGGGACAGGGGAGGCACCGGGGAGCTGTTTTTT

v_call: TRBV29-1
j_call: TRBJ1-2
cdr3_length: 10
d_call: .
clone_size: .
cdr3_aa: CSVQSDGYTF
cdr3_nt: TGCAGCGTCCAGTCGGATGGCTACACCTTC

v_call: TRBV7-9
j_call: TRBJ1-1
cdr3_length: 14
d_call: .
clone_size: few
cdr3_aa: CASSLGHKNTEAFF
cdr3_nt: TGTGCCAGCAGCCTCGGACATAAGAACACTGAAGCTTTCTTT

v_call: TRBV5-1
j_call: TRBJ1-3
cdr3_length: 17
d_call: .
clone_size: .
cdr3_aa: CASSLGGSLSSGNTIYF
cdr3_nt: TGCGCCAGCAGCTTGGGCGGCTCACTGAGCTCTGGAAACACCATATATTTT

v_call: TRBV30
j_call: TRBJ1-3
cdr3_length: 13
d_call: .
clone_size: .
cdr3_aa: CAWTEGNGNTIYF
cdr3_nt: TGTGCCTGGACGGAGGGTAACGGAAACACCATATATTTT

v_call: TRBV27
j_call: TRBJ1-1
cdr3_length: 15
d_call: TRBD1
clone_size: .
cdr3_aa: CASRGQGAFNTEAFF
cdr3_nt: TGTGCCAGCAGAGGACAGGGGGCTTTTAACACTGAAGCTTTCTTT

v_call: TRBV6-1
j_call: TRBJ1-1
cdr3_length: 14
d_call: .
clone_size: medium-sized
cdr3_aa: CASSVRGWNTEAFF
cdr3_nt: TGTGCCAGCTCGGTCAGGGGATGGAACACTGAAGCTTTCTTT

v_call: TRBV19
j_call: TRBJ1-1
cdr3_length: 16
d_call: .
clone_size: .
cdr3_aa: CASSGPLARANTEAFF
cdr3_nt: TGTGCCAGTAGTGGACCCTTGGCCAGGGCGAACACTGAAGCTTTCTTT

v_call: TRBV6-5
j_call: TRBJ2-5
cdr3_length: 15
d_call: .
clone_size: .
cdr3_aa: CASSPDNWNQETQYF
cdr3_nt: TGTGCCAGCAGTCCGGACAATTGGAACCAAGAGACCCAGTACTTC

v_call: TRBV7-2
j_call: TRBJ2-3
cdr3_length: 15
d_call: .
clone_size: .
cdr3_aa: CASSLSGRATDTQYF
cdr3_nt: TGTGCCAGCAGCTTAAGTGGCAGGGCCACAGATACGCAGTATTTT

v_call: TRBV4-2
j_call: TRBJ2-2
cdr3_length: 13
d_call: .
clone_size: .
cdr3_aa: CASRGFLNGELFF
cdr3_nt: TGTGCCAGCCGGGGGTTTTTGAACGGGGAGCTGTTTTTT